This TCR beta chain was retrieved from a study of cytomegalovirus exposure and HLA in healthy donors. Worth noting for this clone: Its target is unknown.

The PCR employed 60 Vbeta primers together with 13 Jbeta primers. Repertoires were generated with immunoSEQ multiplex PCR, while TCRdb's copy carries only in-frame clones and drops some. The repertoire holds some 98,000 clones, with about 81% as singletons. Study results and caveats: The study listed under 200 cytomegalovirus-associated TCR beta chains.

With V trimmed by 7 bases and J by 6 bases, 4 bases remained unmatched. This CDR3 has 12 residues. CDR1 and CDR2 (germline): MDHEN, SYDVKM. The receptor's source is a man between 35 and 55 years old in good health and CMV-seronegative. The sample comprised PBMCs. The chain is built from TRBV28 and TRBJ1-2; 8 bases agree with TRBD1. CDR3 residues: CASTATGDGYTF. CDR3 in DNA: TGTGCCAGCACCGCGACAGGGGATGGCTACACCTTC.